The 23 T cell receptor beta chains reported below all come from one sample, sequenced in a study of T cell repertoires in cytomegalovirus infection. Via MiXCR, TCRdb re-called the reads, giving one row per CDR3 protein. The profile shows hundreds of thousands of distinct CDR3 sequences, roughly a sixth of them singletons. Sequencing was performed on PBMCs. The receptors here all came from a human donor in good health (CMV status not recorded). Some clones in this sample may be carry-over from other donors' samples.

The chain recombines TRBV7-6 with TRBJ2-1; D possibly uses TRBD1 or TRBD2 (6 bases each). CDR3 length: 16 amino acids. Germline CDR1 reads SGHVS; CDR2 reads FNYEAQ. Trimming left V 1 base short and J 3 bases short, with 13 bases between. The CDR3 coding sequence is TGTGCCAGCAGCTTAGGGCTAGGGGGACTCTACAATGAGCAGTTCTTC. Translating it yields CASSLGLGGLYNEQFF.

The CDR3 here is CASTAGTSWETQYF. CDR3 coding DNA: TGCGCCAGCACGGCCGGGACTAGCTGGGAGACCCAGTACTTC. V gene TRBV5-1 combines with J gene TRBJ2-5, with 9 nucleotides matching TRBD2. The V and J ends lost 6 bases and 5 bases, in that order; junction bases with no gene match: 8. Germline loops: CDR1 SGHRS, CDR2 YFSETQ. The length of the CDR3 is 14 residues.

This clonotype has a handful of counts. J is TRBJ2-3 and V is TRBV19; the D is unclear. Germline V gene sequence: CDR1 LNHDA, CDR2 SQIVND (reference sequence). The ends were cut back, 6 bases at V and 3 bases at J, with 16 bases in the middle. The CDR3 covers 15 residues. CDR3 DNA: TGTGCCAGTAGCCCTCGCGCGGCTAGTACAGATACGCAGTATTTT. Protein: CASSPRAASTDTQYF.

Ten or more counts support this clonotype. The chain recombines TRBV27 with TRBJ2-1; maybe TRBD2 (7 bases). Trimming stripped 6 bases from V and 4 bases from J, with 13 bases between. The germline V gene has CDR1 MNHEY and CDR2 SMNVEV (reference sequence). This CDR3 has 14 amino acids. The CDR3 is CASSEGGAYNEQFF. CDR3 DNA: TGTGCCAGCAGCGAAGGGGGGGCTTACAATGAGCAGTTCTTC.

This clonotype was recorded a few times. V is TRBV10-3 and J is TRBJ1-2; unclear D gene. The germline gives CDR1 ENHRY, CDR2 SYGVKD. CDR3 length: 13 residues. V dropped 5 bases and J dropped 5 bases, with 12 bases sitting between them. The CDR3 is CAISPDKRYGYTF. CDR3 nucleotides: TGTGCCATCAGTCCCGACAAGAGATATGGCTACACCTTC.

The DNA of the CDR3 is TGTGCCAGCAGTTACGAGCGGGGGAGCACAGATACGCAGTATTTT. Translating it yields CASSYERGSTDTQYF. This chain uses TRBV6-2 or TRBV6-3 with TRBJ2-3; 8 bases match TRBD2. The CDR3 extends over 15 amino acids. CDR1 MNHEY and CDR2 SVGEGT come from the germline V gene. V dropped 2 bases and J dropped 0; count of bases not matched to a gene: 1.

The chain carries TRBV20-1 and TRBJ1-4; the D is unclear. Per germline, CDR1 DFQATT and CDR2 SNEGSKA (reference sequence). Trimming pared 6 bases from V and 8 bases from J, leaving 19 bases between. The CDR3 loop spans 14 amino acids. Written as DNA, the CDR3 is TGCAGTGCGCCAGACGGCCAACGAGGGGAAAAACTGTTTTTT. Protein sequence: CSAPDGQRGEKLFF.

The CDR3: CSASVQNTEAFF. In nucleotides, the CDR3 is TGCAGTGCTAGCGTCCAGAACACTGAAGCTTTCTTT. This chain connects TRBV20-1 to TRBJ1-1, with unresolved D. V lost 3 bases and J lost 1, with 6 bases in between. Germline V gene data show CDR1 as DFQATT and CDR2 as SNEGSKA (reference sequence). CDR3 length: 12 amino acids.

This clonotype was observed many times. The chain carries TRBV12-3 or TRBV12-4 and TRBJ1-2; 7 bases are shared with TRBD1. This CDR3 comprises 14 residues. The J segment lost 10 bases and the V segment lost 2 bases, leaving 10 bases of the junction unmatched. CDR3 residues: CASSLSGTEIDYTF. Here the CDR3 DNA reads TGTGCCAGCAGTTTATCAGGGACAGAAATCGACTACACCTTC.

This clonotype has at least ten counts. The chain links TRBV28 to TRBJ1-1, with D maybe TRBD1 (5 bases). Trimming shortened V by 5 bases and J by 0 bases, and 13 bases separated the two germline ends. The CDR3 spans 15 residues. Germline CDR1 and CDR2: MDHEN and SYDVKM. The CDR3 here is CASSGGLRVNTEAFF. CDR3 nucleotides: TGTGCCAGCAGTGGGGGGTTACGGGTGAACACTGAAGCTTTCTTT.

This clonotype was seen at least ten times. This rearrangement joins TRBV12-3 or TRBV12-4 to TRBJ2-3, with TRBD2 as a possible D gene (5 bases). Trimming stripped 5 bases from V and 1 base from J, with 13 bases between. The CDR3 is 15 residues long. CDR3 sequence: CASSNGIRRTDTQYF. CDR3 DNA sequence: TGTGCCAGCAGTAACGGGATTCGCCGCACAGATACGCAGTATTTT.

This clonotype appeared a few times. The V call is TRBV5-4, the J call TRBJ2-5; 7 bases fit TRBD1. Germline CDR1 SGHNT, CDR2 YYREEE (reference sequence). The CDR3 is 16 amino acids. V lost 0 bases to trimming and J lost 3 bases; unmatched junction nucleotides: 8. The CDR3 coding sequence is TGTGCCAGCAGCTTGGCTCTCAACAGGGGAAAAGAGACCCAGTACTTC. Its translation is CASSLALNRGKETQYF.

In its sample, this clonotype was seen once. This sequence joins TRBV7-9 and TRBJ1-2, with D possibly matching TRBD1 (6 bases). V dropped 5 bases and J dropped 4 bases, with 14 bases sitting between them. CDR1 is SEHNR and CDR2 is FQNEAQ in the germline V gene (reference sequence). The CDR3 loop spans 14 amino acids. The CDR3 is CASSPSTGTYGYTF. For the CDR3, the DNA is TGTGCCAGCAGCCCCTCGACAGGAACCTATGGCTACACCTTC. Drawing the rest from reference TRBV7-9 and TRBJ1-2, the complete variable domain is DTGVSQNPRHKITKRGQNVTFRCDPISEHNRLYWYRQTLGQGPEFLTYFQNEAQLEKSRLLSDRFSAERPKGSFSTLEIQRTEQGDSAMYLCASSPSTGTYGYTFGSGTRLTVV.

This clonotype was seen many times. The chain employs TRBV12-3 or TRBV12-4 and TRBJ1-6; D is ambiguous. The CDR3 length is 13 residues. V lost 5 bases and J lost 7, with 9 bases in between. CDR3 coding DNA: TGTGCCAGCAGTAGGAGGGCAAATTCACCCCTCCACTTT. Amino acids: CASSRRANSPLHF.

This clonotype was observed many times. The chain links TRBV28 to TRBJ1-2; maybe TRBD1 (6 bases). The CDR3 consists of 15 residues. Germline CDR1 reads MDHEN; CDR2 reads SYDVKM. V lost 0 bases to trimming and J lost 1 base, with 9 bases between them. The CDR3 loop is CASSLWGRGNYGYTF. CDR3 DNA: TGTGCCAGCAGTTTATGGGGCAGGGGTAACTATGGCTACACCTTC.

This clonotype was detected ten times or more. This chain uses TRBV7-2 with TRBJ2-7, with a possible D match to TRBD1 (6 bases). From germline, CDR1 is SGHTA and CDR2 FQGNSA. V lost 2 bases to trimming and J lost 7 bases, with 15 bases between them. This CDR3 region has 14 residues. The CDR3: CASSLNLVGGEQYF. The CDR3 region has the DNA TGTGCCAGCAGCTTAAATTTGGTAGGGGGAGAGCAGTACTTC.

The chain has TRBV20-1 and TRBJ1-2, with a weak D call TRBD1 (5 bases). The CDR3 is 13 amino acids. With 5 bases removed from V and 2 bases from J, the gap between germline ends came to 12 bases. Germline V gene sequence: CDR1 DFQATT, CDR2 SNEGSKA (reference sequence). The CDR3 protein is CSALARDNYGYTF. Written as DNA, the CDR3 is TGCAGTGCTTTGGCCAGGGACAACTATGGCTACACCTTC.

On this clonotype: A read error may account for a junction end that differs from germline. CDR3 coding DNA: TGTGCCAGCAGCCAAGATACGGGATCTGGAAACACCATATATTTT. This codes for CASSQDTGSGNTIYF. The chain recombines TRBV4-1 with TRBJ1-3; D gene ambiguous. This CDR3 comprises 15 residues. Per the germline V gene, CDR1 is MGHRA and CDR2 is YSYEKL.

This clonotype was counted many times. The V call is TRBV20-1, the J call TRBJ1-3, with D tentatively TRBD1 (6 bases). The germline V gene encodes CDR1 DFQATT and CDR2 SNEGSKA (reference sequence). The CDR3 is 14 amino acids. V lost 5 bases and J lost 4, with 15 bases in between. Here the CDR3 DNA reads TGCAGTGCTGGAAGGAGGGGGACGGGAAACACCATATATTTT. Protein product: CSAGRRGTGNTIYF.

The chain is built from TRBV4-1 and TRBJ2-2; D assignment may be TRBD1 or TRBD2 (5 bases each). This CDR3 region has 15 residues. Trimming shortened V by 6 bases and J by 1 base, and 12 bases separated the two germline ends. Looked up from germline, CDR1 is MGHRA and CDR2 is YSYEKL. The CDR3 reads CASSFGTENTGELFF. CDR3 nucleotides: TGCGCCAGCAGTTTTGGGACGGAGAACACCGGGGAGCTGTTTTTT.

This clonotype was seen only a few times. This chain joins TRBV4-3 and TRBJ1-5; D possibly corresponds to TRBD1 (5 bases). In germline, CDR1 is LGHNA, CDR2 YSLEER. This CDR3 spans 15 amino acids. V was shortened by 3 bases and J by 6 bases, with 15 bases between the two germline ends. CDR3 bases: TGCGCCAGCAGCCAGCGTTTTGGGGGTGGTCAGCCCCAGCATTTT. Protein product: CASSQRFGGGQPQHF.

This clonotype has only a few counts. The V and J genes are TRBV20-1 and TRBJ2-5, with 8 nucleotides matching TRBD1. This CDR3 spans 14 amino acids. Trimming removed 4 bases from V and 0 bases from J; junction bases left unmatched: 4. From germline, CDR1 is DFQATT and CDR2 SNEGSKA (reference sequence). Written as DNA, the CDR3 is TGCAGTGCTAACCTGGACAGGGACCAAGAGACCCAGTACTTC. This encodes CSANLDRDQETQYF.

At least ten counts were recorded for this clonotype. The chain combines TRBV28 with TRBJ1-2, with 8 bases that match TRBD1. Losses at the gene ends were 3 bases for V and 7 bases for J; bases not matched to a gene: 10. This CDR3 spans 15 amino acids. CDR1 is MDHEN, CDR2 SYDVKM, per germline. CDR3 DNA: TGTGCCAGCAGTTTGTCAGCGACAGGGGTGCGTGGCTACACCTTC. This sequence encodes CASSLSATGVRGYTF.